The rows below give T cell receptor beta chains drawn from one sample of a study of cytomegalovirus exposure and HLA in healthy donors. The repertoire was sequenced with immunoSEQ multiplex PCR; TCRdb's copy has only in-frame clones and lacks some. The sample includes 150,000 to 200,000 clones, 65% to 85% seen only once; the top ten take 6.3%. The sample consisted of PBMCs. The receptors derive from a male donor in good health and CMV-seropositive. Each CDR3 is given with its conserved first and last residue. The order of the fields is D gene, J gene, V gene, clone size, CDR3 DNA, CDR3 protein. The D gene is left open where the match is weak. Some rows mark clone size as missing; the rest say once, few, many or name a class of expanded clone.

>TRBD1|TRBJ1-3|TRBV9|-
TGTGCCAGCAGCGTAGAGGGACAGAGAAACACCATATATTTT
CASSVEGQRNTIYF
>-|TRBJ1-1|TRBV5-5|-
TGTGCCAGCAGCTTATCCGGGAAGGGTGAAGCTTTCTTT
CASSLSGKGEAFF
>TRBD1|TRBJ2-7|TRBV9|-
TGTGCCAGCAGCTCCGGGACAGGCCTTTACGAGCAGTACTTC
CASSSGTGLYEQYF
>TRBD2|TRBJ2-2|TRBV7-9|-
TGTGCCAGCAGGTTTCCCGGGACTAGCGGGAGACTTACCGGGGAGCTGTTTTTT
CASRFPGTSGRLTGELFF
>-|TRBJ1-2|TRBV20-1|-
TGCATTCCTTATCCTGGCTACACCTTC
CIPYPGYTF
>TRBD1|TRBJ2-1|TRBV4-1|-
TGCGCCAGCAGCCAAGATATCATCCGGGACAGGCAATACAATGAGCAGTTCTTC
CASSQDIIRDRQYNEQFF
>-|TRBJ1-6|TRBV6-5|few
TGTGCCAGCAGTTACAATTCAGGACCCCTCCACTTT
CASSYNSGPLHF
>-|TRBJ1-1|TRBV7-9|-
TGTGCCAGCAGCTATGGGCCGAACACTGAAGCTTTCTTT
CASSYGPNTEAFF
>-|TRBJ2-7|TRBV7-9|-
TGTTCCAGCAGCTTAGTAGGCAGCGCCTACGAGCAGTACTTC
CSSSLVGSAYEQYF
>-|TRBJ1-1|TRBV9|few
TGTGCCAGCAGCGTAGGAATAGCGAACACTGAAGCTTTCTTT
CASSVGIANTEAFF
>-|TRBJ1-5|TRBV30|few
TGTGCCTGGAGTGCTTCTTATCAGGGGCGACAGCCCCAGCATTTT
CAWSASYQGRQPQHF
>-|TRBJ2-7|TRBV18|-
TGTGCCAGCTCACCTCCCAGCTCCTACGAGCAGTACTTC
CASSPPSSYEQYF
>TRBD2|TRBJ2-3|TRBV4-2|-
TGTGCCAGCAGCCAAGAGACCGCTAGCGGGGGGAGGATTAGCACAGATACGCAGTATTTT
CASSQETASGGRISTDTQYF
>-|TRBJ2-7|TRBV5-6|-
TGTGCCAGCAGCACATGGGGGCTAGACGAGCAGTACTTC
CASSTWGLDEQYF
>-|TRBJ1-5|TRBV27|-
TGTGCCAGCAGTTTACATAGCAATCAGCCCCAGCATTTT
CASSLHSNQPQHF
>-|TRBJ1-4|TRBV9|-
TGTGCCAGCAGCGTAGGCAGGGTGCGGGAAAAACTGTTTTTT
CASSVGRVREKLFF
>-|TRBJ1-3|TRBV11-2|-
TGTGCCAGCAGCTTAGTCCGGGGGTCCACCTCTGGAAACACCATATATTTT
CASSLVRGSTSGNTIYF